This is a list of T cell receptor beta chains from one sample in a study of cytomegalovirus exposure and HLA in healthy donors. Here immunoSEQ multiplex PCR was the method, and the copy in TCRdb shows in-frame clones only, minus some. Among about 150,000 clones listed, more than 70% were seen once. Specimen: PBMCs. The receptors originated from a human donor in good health. CDR3s include the opening cysteine and the closing phenylalanine or tryptophan. A D gene is named only where the DNA matches it firmly. Not all rows give a size; the values are once, few, many and, for expanded clones, a class.

abundance: NA; v_gene: TRBV14; j_gene: TRBJ2-4; d_gene: NA; CDR3aa: CASSQEGGSANIQYF; CDR3nt: TGTGCCAGCAGCCAAGAAGGGGGTTCAGCAAACATTCAGTACTTC
abundance: NA; v_gene: TRBV4-1; j_gene: TRBJ2-2; d_gene: NA; CDR3aa: CASSQVGRGTGELFF; CDR3nt: TGCGCCAGCAGCCAAGTAGGGCGGGGCACCGGGGAGCTGTTTTTT
abundance: few; v_gene: TRBV5-1; j_gene: TRBJ1-4; d_gene: NA; CDR3aa: CASSSMGHENEKLFF; CDR3nt: TGCGCCAGCAGCTCGATGGGACACGAAAATGAAAAACTGTTTTTT
abundance: NA; v_gene: TRBV5-1; j_gene: TRBJ2-1; d_gene: TRBD2; CDR3aa: CASSPWVQREVGSYNEQFF; CDR3nt: TGCGCCAGCAGCCCATGGGTCCAGCGGGAGGTTGGGTCCTACAATGAGCAGTTCTTC
abundance: NA; v_gene: TRBV6-5; j_gene: TRBJ1-6; d_gene: TRBD1; CDR3aa: CASTRGDSPLHF; CDR3nt: TGTGCCAGCACCAGGGGGGATTCACCCCTCCACTTT
abundance: NA; v_gene: TRBV5-1; j_gene: TRBJ1-5; d_gene: NA; CDR3aa: CASSFNAGESQPQHF; CDR3nt: TGCGCCAGCAGCTTCAACGCAGGGGAATCGCAGCCCCAGCATTTT
abundance: once; v_gene: TRBV6-1; j_gene: TRBJ2-2; d_gene: NA; CDR3aa: CASIRGTGELFF; CDR3nt: TGTGCCAGCATACGGGGAACCGGGGAGCTGTTTTTT
abundance: NA; v_gene: TRBV28; j_gene: TRBJ1-5; d_gene: NA; CDR3aa: CASSLFPAGANQPQHF; CDR3nt: TGTGCCAGCAGTTTATTCCCCGCAGGGGCCAATCAGCCCCAGCATTTT
abundance: few; v_gene: TRBV6-5; j_gene: TRBJ2-7; d_gene: TRBD2; CDR3aa: CASTTSGTPYEQYF; CDR3nt: TGTGCCAGCACGACTAGCGGGACACCCTACGAGCAGTACTTC
abundance: NA; v_gene: TRBV14; j_gene: TRBJ2-1; d_gene: NA; CDR3aa: CASSLQGSDEQFF; CDR3nt: TGTGCCAGCAGCCTGCAGGGATCGGATGAGCAGTTCTTC
abundance: NA; v_gene: TRBV19; j_gene: TRBJ2-3; d_gene: TRBD2; CDR3aa: CASSPRAGAPDTQYF; CDR3nt: TGTGCCAGTAGTCCTCGGGCGGGAGCCCCAGATACGCAGTATTTT
abundance: NA; v_gene: TRBV2; j_gene: TRBJ2-3; d_gene: NA; CDR3aa: CASSDRGAEDTQYF; CDR3nt: TGTGCCAGCAGTGACCGGGGGGCTGAGGATACGCAGTATTTT
abundance: NA; v_gene: TRBV6-1; j_gene: TRBJ1-1; d_gene: TRBD1; CDR3aa: CASRDYRGNTEAFF; CDR3nt: TGTGCCAGCAGAGACTACAGGGGGAACACTGAAGCTTTCTTT
abundance: NA; v_gene: TRBV5-1; j_gene: TRBJ2-7; d_gene: TRBD2; CDR3aa: CASSRRAGGGYEQYF; CDR3nt: TGCGCCAGCAGCCGGAGAGCGGGAGGGGGGTACGAGCAGTACTTC